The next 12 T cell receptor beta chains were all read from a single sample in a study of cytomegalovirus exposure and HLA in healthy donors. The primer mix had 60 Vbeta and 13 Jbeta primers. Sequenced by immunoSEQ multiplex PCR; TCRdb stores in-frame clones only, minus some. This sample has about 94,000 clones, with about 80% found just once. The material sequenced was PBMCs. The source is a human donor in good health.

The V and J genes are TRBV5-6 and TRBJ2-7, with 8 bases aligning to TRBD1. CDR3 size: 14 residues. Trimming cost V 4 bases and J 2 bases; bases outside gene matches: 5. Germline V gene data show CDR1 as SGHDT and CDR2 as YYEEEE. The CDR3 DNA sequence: TGTGCCAGCAGCGGGGGGACAGGTGCCTACGAGCAGTACTTC. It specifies CASSGGTGAYEQYF.

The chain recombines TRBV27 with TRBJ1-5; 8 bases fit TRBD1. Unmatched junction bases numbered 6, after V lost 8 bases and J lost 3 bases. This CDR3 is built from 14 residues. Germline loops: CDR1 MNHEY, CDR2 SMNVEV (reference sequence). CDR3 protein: CASSGTGDNQPQHF. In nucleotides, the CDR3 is TGTGCCAGCTCCGGGACAGGCGACAATCAGCCCCAGCATTTT.

The CDR3 DNA reads TGTGCCAGCAGCTTATTAAGGCCCGGGACAGCTTTCAATGAGCAGTTCTTC. Protein: CASSLLRPGTAFNEQFF. The chain recombines TRBV7-2 with TRBJ2-1; 7 bases line up with TRBD1. This CDR3 region has 17 residues. CDR1 is SGHTA and CDR2 is FQGNSA in the germline V gene. J was trimmed by 6 bases and V by 2 bases; bases with no gene match: 13.

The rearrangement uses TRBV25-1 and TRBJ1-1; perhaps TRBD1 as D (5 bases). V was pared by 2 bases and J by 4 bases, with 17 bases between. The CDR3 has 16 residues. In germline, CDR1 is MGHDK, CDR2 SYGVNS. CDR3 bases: TGTGCCAGCAGTGAAGGGGGGGTAGTTGTAGGCACTGAAGCTTTCTTT. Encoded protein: CASSEGGVVVGTEAFF. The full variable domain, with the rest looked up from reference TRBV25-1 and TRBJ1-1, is EADIYQTPRYLVIGTGKKITLECSQTMGHDKMYWYQQDPGMELHLIHYSYGVNSTEKGDLSSESTVSRIRTEHFPLTLESARPSHTSQYLCASSEGGVVVGTEAFFGQGTRLTVV.

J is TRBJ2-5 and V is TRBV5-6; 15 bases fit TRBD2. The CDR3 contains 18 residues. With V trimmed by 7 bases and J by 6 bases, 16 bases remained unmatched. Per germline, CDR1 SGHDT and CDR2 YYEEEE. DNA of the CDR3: TGTGCCAGCGGTGTGGGTCCGGGACTAGCGGGAGGCCGGAAGACCCAGTACTTC. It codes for CASGVGPGLAGGRKTQYF.

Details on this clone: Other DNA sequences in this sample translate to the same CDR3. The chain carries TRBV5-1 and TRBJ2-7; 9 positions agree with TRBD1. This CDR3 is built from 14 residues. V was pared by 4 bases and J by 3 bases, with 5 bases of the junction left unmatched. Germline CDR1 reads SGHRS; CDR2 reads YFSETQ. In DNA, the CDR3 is TGCGCCAGCAGCCCGGGGACAGGGCGCTACGAGCAGTACTTC. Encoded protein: CASSPGTGRYEQYF.

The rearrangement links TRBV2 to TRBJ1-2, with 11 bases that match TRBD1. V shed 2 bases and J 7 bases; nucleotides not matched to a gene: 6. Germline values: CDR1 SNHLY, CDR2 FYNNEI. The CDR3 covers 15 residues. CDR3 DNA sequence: TGTGCCAGCAGTGAACGCTGGGGACAGGGGGGTGGCTACACCTTC. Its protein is CASSERWGQGGGYTF.

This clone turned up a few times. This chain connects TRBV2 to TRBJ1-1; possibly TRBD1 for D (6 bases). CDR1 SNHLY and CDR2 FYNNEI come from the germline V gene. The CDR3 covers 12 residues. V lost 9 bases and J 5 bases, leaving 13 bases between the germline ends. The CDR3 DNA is TGTGCCAGTGTCCTGAGGGGGACTGAAGCTTTCTTT. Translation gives CASVLRGTEAFF.

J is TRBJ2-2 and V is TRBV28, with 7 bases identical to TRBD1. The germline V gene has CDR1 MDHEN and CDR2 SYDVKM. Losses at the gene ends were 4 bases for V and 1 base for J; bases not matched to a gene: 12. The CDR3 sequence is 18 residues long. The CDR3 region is CASSSLGQTKLNTGELFF. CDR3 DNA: TGTGCCAGCAGTTCCCTGGGACAGACCAAGTTGAACACCGGGGAGCTGTTTTTT.

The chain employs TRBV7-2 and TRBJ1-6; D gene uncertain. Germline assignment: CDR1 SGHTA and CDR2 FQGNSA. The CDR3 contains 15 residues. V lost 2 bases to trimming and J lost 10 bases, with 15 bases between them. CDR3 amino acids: CASSLIEGQNSPLHF. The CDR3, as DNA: TGTGCCAGCAGCTTAATAGAGGGCCAAAACTCACCCCTCCACTTT.

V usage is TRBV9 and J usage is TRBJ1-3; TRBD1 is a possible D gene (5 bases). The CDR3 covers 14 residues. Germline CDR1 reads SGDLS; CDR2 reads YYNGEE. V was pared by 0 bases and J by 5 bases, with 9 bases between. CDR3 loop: CASSVAGSRNTIYF. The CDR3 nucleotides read TGTGCCAGCAGCGTAGCAGGGTCTCGAAACACCATATATTTT.

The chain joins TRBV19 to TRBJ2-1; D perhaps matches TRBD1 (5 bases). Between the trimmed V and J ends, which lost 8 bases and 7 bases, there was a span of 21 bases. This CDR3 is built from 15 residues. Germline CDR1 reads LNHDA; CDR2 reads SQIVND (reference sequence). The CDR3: CASLPAGQLGNEQFF. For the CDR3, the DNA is TGTGCCAGTCTGCCCGCAGGGCAACTCGGTAATGAGCAGTTCTTC.